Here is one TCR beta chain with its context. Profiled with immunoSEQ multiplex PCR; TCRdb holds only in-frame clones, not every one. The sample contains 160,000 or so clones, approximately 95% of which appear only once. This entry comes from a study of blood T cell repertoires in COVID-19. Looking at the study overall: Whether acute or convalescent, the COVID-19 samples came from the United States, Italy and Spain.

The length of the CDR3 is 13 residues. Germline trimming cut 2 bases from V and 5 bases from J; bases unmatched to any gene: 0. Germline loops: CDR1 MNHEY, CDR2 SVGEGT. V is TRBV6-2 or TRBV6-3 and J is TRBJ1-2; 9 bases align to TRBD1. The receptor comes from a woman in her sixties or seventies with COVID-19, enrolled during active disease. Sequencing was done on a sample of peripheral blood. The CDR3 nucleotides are TGTGCCAGCAGTTACGACAGGGGGTATGGCTACACCTTC. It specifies CASSYDRGYGYTF.